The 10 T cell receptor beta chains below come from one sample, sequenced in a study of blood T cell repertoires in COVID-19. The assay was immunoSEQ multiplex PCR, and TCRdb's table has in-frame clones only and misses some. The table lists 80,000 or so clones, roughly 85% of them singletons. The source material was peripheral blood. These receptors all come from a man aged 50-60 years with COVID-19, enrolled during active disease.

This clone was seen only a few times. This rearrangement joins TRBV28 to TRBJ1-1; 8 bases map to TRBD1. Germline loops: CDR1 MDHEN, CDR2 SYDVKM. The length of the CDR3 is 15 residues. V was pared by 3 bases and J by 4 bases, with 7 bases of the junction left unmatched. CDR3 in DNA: TGTGCCAGCAGTTTGGCTACAGGGGGGGGCACTGAAGCTTTCTTT. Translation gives CASSLATGGGTEAFF.

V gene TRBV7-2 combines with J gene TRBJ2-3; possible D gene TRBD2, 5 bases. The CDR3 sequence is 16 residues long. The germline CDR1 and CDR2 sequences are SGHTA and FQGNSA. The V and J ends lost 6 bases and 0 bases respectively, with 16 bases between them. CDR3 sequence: CASSKGGTSSTDTQYF. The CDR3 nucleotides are TGTGCCAGCAGTAAAGGAGGTACCTCTAGCACAGATACGCAGTATTTT.

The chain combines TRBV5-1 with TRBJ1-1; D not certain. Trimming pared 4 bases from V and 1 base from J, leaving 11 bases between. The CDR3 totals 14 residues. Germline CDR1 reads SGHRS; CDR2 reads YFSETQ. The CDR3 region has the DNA TGCGCCAGCAGCCCCCCGGGGTCGAACACTGAAGCTTTCTTT. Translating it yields CASSPPGSNTEAFF.

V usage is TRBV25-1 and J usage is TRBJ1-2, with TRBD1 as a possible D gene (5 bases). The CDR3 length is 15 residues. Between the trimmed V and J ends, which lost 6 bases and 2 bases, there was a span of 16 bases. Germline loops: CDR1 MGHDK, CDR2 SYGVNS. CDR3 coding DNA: TGTGCCAGCAGGCCAACGGGGGGAGGCAACTATGGCTACACCTTC. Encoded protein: CASRPTGGGNYGYTF.

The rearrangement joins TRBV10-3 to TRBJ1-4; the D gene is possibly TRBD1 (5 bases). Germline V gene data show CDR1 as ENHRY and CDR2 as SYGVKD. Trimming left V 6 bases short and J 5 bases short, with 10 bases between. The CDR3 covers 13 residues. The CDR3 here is CAIRQDLNEKLFF. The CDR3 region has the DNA TGTGCCATCAGACAGGATCTAAATGAAAAACTGTTTTTT.

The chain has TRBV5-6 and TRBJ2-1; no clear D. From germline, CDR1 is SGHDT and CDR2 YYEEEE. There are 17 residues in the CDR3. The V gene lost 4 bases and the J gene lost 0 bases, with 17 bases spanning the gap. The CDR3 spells CASSLYFTTFSYNEQFF. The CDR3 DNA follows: TGTGCCAGCAGCCTTTATTTTACTACCTTCTCCTACAATGAGCAGTTCTTC.

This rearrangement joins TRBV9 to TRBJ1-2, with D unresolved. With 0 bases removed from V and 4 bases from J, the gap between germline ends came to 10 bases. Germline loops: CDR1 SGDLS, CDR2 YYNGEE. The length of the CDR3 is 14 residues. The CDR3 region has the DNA TGTGCCAGCAGCGTAGGTGGAGATCCCTATGGCTACACCTTC. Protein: CASSVGGDPYGYTF.

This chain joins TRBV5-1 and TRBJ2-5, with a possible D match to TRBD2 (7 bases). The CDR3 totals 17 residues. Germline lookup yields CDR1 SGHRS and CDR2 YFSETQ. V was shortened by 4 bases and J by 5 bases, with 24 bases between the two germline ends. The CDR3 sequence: CASSPRGAGYSGETQYF. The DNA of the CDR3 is TGCGCCAGCAGCCCCCGGGGGGCAGGGTATTCTGGGGAGACCCAGTACTTC.

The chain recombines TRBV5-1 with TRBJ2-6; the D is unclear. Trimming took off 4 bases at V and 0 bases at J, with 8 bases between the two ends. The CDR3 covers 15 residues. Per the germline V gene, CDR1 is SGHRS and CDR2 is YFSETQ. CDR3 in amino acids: CASSAFSSGANVLTF. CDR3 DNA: TGCGCCAGCAGCGCGTTTTCCTCTGGGGCCAACGTCCTGACTTTC. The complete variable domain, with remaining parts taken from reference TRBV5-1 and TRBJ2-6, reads KAGVTQTPRYLIKTRGQQVTLSCSPISGHRSVSWYQQTPGQGLQFLFEYFSETQRNKGNFPGRFSGRQFSNSRSEMNVSTLELGDSALYLCASSAFSSGANVLTFGAGSRLTVL.

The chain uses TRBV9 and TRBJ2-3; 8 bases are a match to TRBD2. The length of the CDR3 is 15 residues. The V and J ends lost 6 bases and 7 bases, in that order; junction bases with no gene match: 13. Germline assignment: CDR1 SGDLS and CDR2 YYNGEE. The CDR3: CASTRGGAGVNTQYF. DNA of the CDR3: TGTGCCAGCACCAGGGGAGGAGCGGGAGTGAATACGCAGTATTTT.